The next 21 T cell receptor beta chains were all read from a single sample in a study of shared clonotypes between healthy human individuals. Sequenced by immunoSEQ multiplex PCR; TCRdb stores in-frame clones only, minus some. Of 2 million or so clones in the sample, 90% to 95% are singletons; the top ten hold under 0.15%. The specimen sequenced was naive CD4+ T cells sorted from blood. Subset of the sample: CD45RA+ positively selected. These receptors were obtained from a man aged 18-30 years in good health.

V gene TRBV7-8 combines with J gene TRBJ1-2; no reliable D call. Trimming shortened V by 4 bases and J by 3 bases, and 15 bases separated the two germline ends. CDR3 length: 15 amino acids. The germline V gene encodes CDR1 SGHVS and CDR2 FQNEAQ. The CDR3: CASSSTTPLDYGYTF. CDR3 bases: TGTGCCAGCAGCTCCACCACCCCCTTGGACTATGGCTACACCTTC.

This clone was seen only once. J is TRBJ1-4 and V is TRBV19; 10 bases match TRBD1. With V trimmed by 6 bases and J by 5 bases, 6 bases remained unmatched. The CDR3 extends over 15 amino acids. CDR1 and CDR2 (germline): LNHDA, SQIVND (reference sequence). The CDR3 DNA sequence: TGTGCCAGTAGCCACAGGGGACAGGGGAATGAAAAACTGTTTTTT. It is translated as CASSHRGQGNEKLFF.

The chain is built from TRBV5-1 and TRBJ2-3; weak D call: TRBD1 (5 bases). Germline V gene data show CDR1 as SGHRS and CDR2 as YFSETQ. The length of the CDR3 is 15 residues. V dropped 0 bases and J dropped 0 bases, with 8 bases sitting between them. Written as DNA, the CDR3 is TGCGCCAGCAGCTTGGGGGCAGGGAGCACAGATACGCAGTATTTT. Translated, it gives CASSLGAGSTDTQYF. Together with reference TRBV5-1 and TRBJ2-3, the CDR3 gives the full variable domain: KAGVTQTPRYLIKTRGQQVTLSCSPISGHRSVSWYQQTPGQGLQFLFEYFSETQRNKGNFPGRFSGRQFSNSRSEMNVSTLELGDSALYLCASSLGAGSTDTQYFGPGTRLTVL.

The chain uses TRBV19 and TRBJ2-7; no clear D gene. CDR3 size: 16 residues. Per the germline V gene, CDR1 is LNHDA and CDR2 is SQIVND (reference sequence). The V end lost 0 bases, the J end lost 3 bases, and 15 bases lay between the germline ends. The CDR3, as DNA: TGTGCCAGTAGTATAGATCCGGGTCTTTCCCGCTACGAGCAGTACTTC. Amino acid sequence: CASSIDPGLSRYEQYF.

This chain joins TRBV28 and TRBJ2-2, with D maybe TRBD2 (6 bases). The CDR3 totals 15 residues. Germline V gene lookup returns CDR1 MDHEN and CDR2 SYDVKM. The V end was cut by 6 bases, the J end by 3 bases, with 14 bases between. The CDR3 DNA is TGTGCCAGCAGGGGTGGGACTTTTTACACCGGGGAGCTGTTTTTT. Translated: CASRGGTFYTGELFF.

The V call is TRBV10-3, the J call TRBJ2-1, with 10 nucleotides matching TRBD2. This CDR3 is 21 amino acids long. CDR1 and CDR2 (germline): ENHRY, SYGVKD. J lost 5 bases, V lost 0 bases, and 19 bases had no gene match. The CDR3 DNA is TGTGCCATCAGTGAGTCTTCAGTGTTCCTAGCGGGAGATTTTCGGGACAATGAGCAGTTCTTC. It yields the protein CAISESSVFLAGDFRDNEQFF.

The chain employs TRBV7-9 and TRBJ1-4, with D possibly being TRBD1 (5 bases). Germline V gene lookup returns CDR1 SEHNR and CDR2 FQNEAQ (reference sequence). The CDR3 is 15 residues long. Trimming shortened V by 5 bases and J by 5 bases, and 15 bases separated the two germline ends. The CDR3 spells CASSPWDGQNEKLFF. The CDR3 nucleotides read TGTGCCAGCAGCCCATGGGACGGGCAAAATGAAAAACTGTTTTTT.

V gene TRBV9 combines with J gene TRBJ2-1; D possibly matches TRBD1 or TRBD2 (5 bases each). This CDR3 region has 13 residues. The V gene lost 6 bases and the J gene lost 10 bases, with 17 bases spanning the gap. Germline CDR1 is SGDLS and CDR2 is YYNGEE. The CDR3 DNA reads as TGTGCCAGCACCTCCGGGACCTTCGGAGAGCAGTTCTTC. It is translated as CASTSGTFGEQFF.

The rearrangement uses TRBV4-1 and TRBJ2-3; 7 bases are a match to TRBD2. The CDR3 runs to 15 residues. Germline V lookup: CDR1 MGHRA, CDR2 YSYEKL. V shed 1 base, J shed 5 bases, and the junction held 6 bases outside the gene matches. The CDR3 nucleotides are TGCGCCAGCAGCCAAGTGGCGGGAGTGGGAGATACGCAGTATTTT. This translates into CASSQVAGVGDTQYF.

V usage is TRBV6-1 and J usage is TRBJ1-1; TRBD1 might be the D (5 bases). There are 14 residues in the CDR3. With 7 bases removed from V and 2 bases from J, the gap between germline ends came to 14 bases. CDR1 and CDR2 (germline): MNHNS, SASEGT. This CDR3 is CASIQGTANTEAFF. The CDR3 DNA sequence: TGTGCCAGCATTCAAGGGACCGCAAACACTGAAGCTTTCTTT.

The rearrangement uses TRBV15 and TRBJ2-5, with 11 bases aligning to TRBD2. Germline V gives CDR1 LNHNV, CDR2 YYDKDF (reference sequence). The CDR3 consists of 16 residues. After removal of 0 bases from V and 3 bases from J, the junction contained 3 bases not matched to a gene. In DNA, the CDR3 is TGTGCCACCAGCAGAGATCTAGCGGGAGGAAAAGAGACCCAGTACTTC. Protein product: CATSRDLAGGKETQYF.

CDR3 sequence (DNA): TGTGCCAGCAGCTTAGCGGCGGGGACAGGCAACTACGAGCAGTACTTC. Residues: CASSLAAGTGNYEQYF. The chain recombines TRBV7-8 with TRBJ2-7, with 8 nucleotides matching TRBD1. Trimming at V came to 0 bases and at J to 3 bases, leaving 7 bases not matched to a gene. Germline V gene data show CDR1 as SGHVS and CDR2 as FQNEAQ. The CDR3 is 16 amino acids.

V usage is TRBV7-2 and J usage is TRBJ2-7, with 8 nucleotides matching TRBD2. CDR3 length: 14 amino acids. V lost 2 bases, J lost 2 bases, and 2 bases stayed unmatched. Germline V CDR1 and CDR2: SGHTA, FQGNSA. CDR3 in DNA: TGTGCCAGCAGCTTAAGCGGGAGCACCTACGAGCAGTACTTC. Translated: CASSLSGSTYEQYF.

This chain links TRBV11-3 with TRBJ2-6; TRBD1 might be the D (5 bases). Germline-derived CDR1 and CDR2 are SGHNT and YENEEA. CDR3 length equals 17 residues. Trimming left V 1 base short and J 0 bases short, with 10 bases between. The CDR3 is CASSLGTPSSGANVLTF. In DNA form, the CDR3 reads TGTGCCAGCAGCTTAGGGACACCAAGCTCTGGGGCCAACGTCCTGACTTTC.

The gene calls are TRBV27 and TRBJ1-1, with TRBD1 as a possible D gene (6 bases). The germline V gene has CDR1 MNHEY and CDR2 SMNVEV (reference sequence). CDR3 length equals 13 residues. Trimming cost V 10 bases and J 9 bases, with 21 bases left between them. CDR3 sequence (DNA): TGTGCCATCATCACGGCGGCTACAGGGAAAGCTTTCTTT. Its protein product is CAIITAATGKAFF.

A few counts support this clone. This sequence joins TRBV5-1 and TRBJ2-1; 10 nucleotides match TRBD2. The V and J ends lost 0 bases and 3 bases, in that order; junction bases with no gene match: 3. Germline CDR1 and CDR2: SGHRS and YFSETQ. The CDR3 totals 16 residues. This CDR3 reads CASSLASSGGYNEQFF. The CDR3, as DNA: TGCGCCAGCAGCTTGGCCTCTAGCGGGGGCTACAATGAGCAGTTCTTC.

This clone appeared a few times. The gene calls are TRBV19 and TRBJ1-1; D perhaps matches TRBD1 (5 bases). The CDR3 has 13 residues. Trimming shortened V by 5 bases and J by 7 bases, and 14 bases separated the two germline ends. Per germline, CDR1 LNHDA and CDR2 SQIVND (reference sequence). CDR3 DNA sequence: TGTGCCAGTAGTCTAAAGGCAGGGAGTGAAGCTTTCTTT. Translating gives CASSLKAGSEAFF.

The chain joins TRBV7-8 to TRBJ1-5, with D possibly matching TRBD1 (5 bases). CDR3 length equals 17 residues. Trimming removed 0 bases at V and 4 bases at J, with 16 bases between. In germline, CDR1 is SGHVS, CDR2 FQNEAQ. The CDR3 reads CASSLAQGGAGNQPQHF. In DNA form, the CDR3 reads TGTGCCAGCAGCTTAGCGCAGGGAGGGGCTGGGAATCAGCCCCAGCATTTT. Combining the CDR3 with reference TRBV7-8 and TRBJ1-5 gives the whole variable domain GAGVSQSPRYKVAKRGQDVALRCDPISGHVSLFWYQQALGQGPEFLTYFQNEAQLDKSGLPSDRFFAERPEGSVSTLKIQRTQQEDSAVYLCASSLAQGGAGNQPQHFGDGTRLSIL.

The gene calls are TRBV4-3 and TRBJ2-1; D could derive from TRBD1 or TRBD2 (5 bases each). Trimming stripped 0 bases from V and 0 bases from J, with 12 bases between. The germline V gene has CDR1 LGHNA and CDR2 YSLEER. This CDR3 has 17 residues. The CDR3: CASSQDLGAGSYNEQFF. The CDR3 nucleotides are TGCGCCAGCAGCCAAGATCTCGGGGCTGGCTCCTACAATGAGCAGTTCTTC.

This rearrangement joins TRBV28 to TRBJ2-7; a possible D gene is TRBD1 (6 bases). V was trimmed by 6 bases and J by 0 bases, leaving 15 bases between them. This CDR3 is built from 15 residues. Germline V gene sequence: CDR1 MDHEN, CDR2 SYDVKM. For the CDR3, the DNA is TGTGCCAGCAGACCCGGGACACTGAGCTCCTACGAGCAGTACTTC. It translates to CASRPGTLSSYEQYF.

This clone was detected only once. The genes are TRBV11-2 and TRBJ1-6; D ambiguous. The CDR3 length is 14 residues. Germline CDR1 SGHAT, CDR2 FQNNGV. V lost 3 bases to trimming and J lost 4 bases, with 7 bases between them. The CDR3 loop is CASSFAGYNSPLHF. The CDR3 DNA reads TGTGCCAGCAGCTTCGCAGGTTATAATTCACCCCTCCACTTT.